The T cell receptor beta chain under discussion was sequenced for a study of blood T cell repertoires in COVID-19. Sequencing used immunoSEQ multiplex PCR; TCRdb keeps in-frame clones, though not all of them. The data contain 85,000 to 120,000 clones, around 73% of them singletons. Looked up from germline, CDR1 is GTSNPN and CDR2 is SVGIG (reference sequence). The CDR3 has 13 amino acids. J lost 6 bases, V lost 5 bases, and 7 bases had no gene match. The specimen was peripheral blood. The receptor comes from a man in his sixties with active or convalescent COVID-19. The J gene is TRBJ2-7, the V gene TRBV30; 10 nucleotides line up with TRBD1. The CDR3 nucleotides read TGTGCCTGGTGGAGACAGGGGGCTCTCGAGCAGTACTTC. It yields the protein CAWWRQGALEQYF.